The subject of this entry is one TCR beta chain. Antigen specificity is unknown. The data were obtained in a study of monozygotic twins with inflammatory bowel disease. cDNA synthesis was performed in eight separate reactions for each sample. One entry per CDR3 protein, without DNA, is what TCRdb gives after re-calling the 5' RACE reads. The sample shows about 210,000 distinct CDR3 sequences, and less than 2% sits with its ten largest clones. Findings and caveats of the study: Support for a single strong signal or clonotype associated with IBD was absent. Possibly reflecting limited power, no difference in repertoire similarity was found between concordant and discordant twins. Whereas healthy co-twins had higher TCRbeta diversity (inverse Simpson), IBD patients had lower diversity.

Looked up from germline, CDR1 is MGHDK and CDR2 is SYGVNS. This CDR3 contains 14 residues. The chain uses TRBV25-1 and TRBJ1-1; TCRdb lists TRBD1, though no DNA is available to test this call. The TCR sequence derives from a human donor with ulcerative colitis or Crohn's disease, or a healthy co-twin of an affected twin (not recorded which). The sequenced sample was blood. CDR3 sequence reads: CASRSLTGDTEAFF.